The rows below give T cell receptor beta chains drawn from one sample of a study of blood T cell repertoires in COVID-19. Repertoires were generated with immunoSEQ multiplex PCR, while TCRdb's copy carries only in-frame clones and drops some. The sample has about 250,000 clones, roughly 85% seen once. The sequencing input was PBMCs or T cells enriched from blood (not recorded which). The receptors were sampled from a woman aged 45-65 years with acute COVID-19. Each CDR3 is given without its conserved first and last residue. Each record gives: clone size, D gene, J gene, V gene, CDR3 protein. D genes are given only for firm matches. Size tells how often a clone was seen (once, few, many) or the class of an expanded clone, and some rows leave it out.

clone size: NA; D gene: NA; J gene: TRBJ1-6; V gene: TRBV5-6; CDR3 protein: ASSPSRRFNSPLH
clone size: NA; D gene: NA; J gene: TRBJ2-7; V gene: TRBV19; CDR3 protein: ASSIRGYYEQY
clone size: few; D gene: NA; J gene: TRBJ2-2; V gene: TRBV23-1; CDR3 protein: ASSLGPELF
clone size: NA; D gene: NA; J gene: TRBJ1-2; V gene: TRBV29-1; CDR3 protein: SVEVAGHYGYT
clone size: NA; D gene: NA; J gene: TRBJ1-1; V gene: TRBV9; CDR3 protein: ASSSPQGLNTEAF
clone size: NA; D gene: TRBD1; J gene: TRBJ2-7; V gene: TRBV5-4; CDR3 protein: ASSTQDRLSYEQY
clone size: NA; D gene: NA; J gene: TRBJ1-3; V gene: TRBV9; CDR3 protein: ASSASPTQDSGNTIY
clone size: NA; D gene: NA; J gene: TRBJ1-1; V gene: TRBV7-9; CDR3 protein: ASSLEAGAPEAF
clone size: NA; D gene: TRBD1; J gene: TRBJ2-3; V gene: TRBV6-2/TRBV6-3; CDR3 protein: ASSTKPQGAQTDTQY
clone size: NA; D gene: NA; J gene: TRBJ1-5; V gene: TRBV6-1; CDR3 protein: ASSEFGGVHQPQH
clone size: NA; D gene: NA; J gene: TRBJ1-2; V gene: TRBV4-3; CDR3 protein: ASSQDPTREAGGYT
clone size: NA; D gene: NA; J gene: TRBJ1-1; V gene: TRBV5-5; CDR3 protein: ASSFDSLPNTEAF
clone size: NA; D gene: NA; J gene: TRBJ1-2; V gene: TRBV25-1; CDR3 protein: ASSESGSRSYGYT
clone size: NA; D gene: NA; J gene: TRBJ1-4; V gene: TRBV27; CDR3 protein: ASSRGSRGGEKLF
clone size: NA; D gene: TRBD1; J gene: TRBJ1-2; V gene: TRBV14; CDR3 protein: ASSQDRGGQVYGYT
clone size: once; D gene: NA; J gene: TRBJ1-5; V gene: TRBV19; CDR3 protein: ASSPRQEGGQPQH
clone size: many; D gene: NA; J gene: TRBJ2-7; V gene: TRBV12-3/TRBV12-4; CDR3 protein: ASSFGPHEQY
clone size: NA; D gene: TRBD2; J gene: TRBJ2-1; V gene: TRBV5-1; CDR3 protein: ASSGLAGGPLSEQF
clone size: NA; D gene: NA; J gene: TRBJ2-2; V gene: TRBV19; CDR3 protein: ASSILSGELF
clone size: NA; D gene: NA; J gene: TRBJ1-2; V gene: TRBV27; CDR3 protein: ASRRGDGYT
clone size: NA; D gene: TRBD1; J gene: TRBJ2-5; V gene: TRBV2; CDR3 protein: ASRTTGGQETQY
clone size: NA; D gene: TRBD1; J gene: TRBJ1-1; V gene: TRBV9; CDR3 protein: ASSETGGRSTEAF
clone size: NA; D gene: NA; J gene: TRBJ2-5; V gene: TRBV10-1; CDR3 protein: ASSDQAAGKPGETQY
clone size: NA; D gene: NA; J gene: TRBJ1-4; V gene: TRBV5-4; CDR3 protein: ASSLGREDEKLF
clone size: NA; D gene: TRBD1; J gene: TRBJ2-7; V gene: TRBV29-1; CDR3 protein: SVEAGTGYEQY
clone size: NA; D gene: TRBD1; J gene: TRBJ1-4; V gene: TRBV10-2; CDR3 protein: ASSAGTGGDEKLF
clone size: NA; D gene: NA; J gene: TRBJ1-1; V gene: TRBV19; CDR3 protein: ASSIVPVNTEAF
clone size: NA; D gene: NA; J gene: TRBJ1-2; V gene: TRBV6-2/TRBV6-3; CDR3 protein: ASSYSQDYGYT
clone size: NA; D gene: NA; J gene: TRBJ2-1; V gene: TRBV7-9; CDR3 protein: ASSFATGIYNEQF
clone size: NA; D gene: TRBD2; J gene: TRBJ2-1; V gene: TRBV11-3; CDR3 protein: ASSSGLAGGTLGEQF
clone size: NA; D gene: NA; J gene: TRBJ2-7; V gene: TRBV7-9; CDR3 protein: ASSRGEGLSL
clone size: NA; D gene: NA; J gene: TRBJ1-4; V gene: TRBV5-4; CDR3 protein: ASSLDIGSDEKLF
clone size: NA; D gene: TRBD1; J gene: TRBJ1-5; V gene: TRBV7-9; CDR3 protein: ASSLGQNNQPQH
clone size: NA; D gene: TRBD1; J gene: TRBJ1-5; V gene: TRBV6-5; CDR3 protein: ASAGGLSNQPQH
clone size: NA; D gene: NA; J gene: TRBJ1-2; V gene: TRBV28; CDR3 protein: ASRLNRAGGYT
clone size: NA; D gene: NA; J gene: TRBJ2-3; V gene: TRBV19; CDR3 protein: ASSIARGYSITDTQY
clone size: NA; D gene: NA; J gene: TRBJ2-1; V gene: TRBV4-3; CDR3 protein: ASSQEGVWNEQF
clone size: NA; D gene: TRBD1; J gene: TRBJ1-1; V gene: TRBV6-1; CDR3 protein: ASSALQGGGNTEAF
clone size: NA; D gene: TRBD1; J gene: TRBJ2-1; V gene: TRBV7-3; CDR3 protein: ASSPGQGGRQF
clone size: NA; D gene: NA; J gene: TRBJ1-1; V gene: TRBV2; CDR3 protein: ASRGGGTEAF
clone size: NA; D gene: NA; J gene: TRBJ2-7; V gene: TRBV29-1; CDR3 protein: SVSDRNYEQY
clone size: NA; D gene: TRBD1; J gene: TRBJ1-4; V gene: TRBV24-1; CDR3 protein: ATSYGPGTVPATNEKLF
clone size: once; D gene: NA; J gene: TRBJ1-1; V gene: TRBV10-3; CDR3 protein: AISESTAEQAF
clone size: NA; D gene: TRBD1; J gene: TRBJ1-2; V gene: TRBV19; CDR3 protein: ASTTGTGAYGYT
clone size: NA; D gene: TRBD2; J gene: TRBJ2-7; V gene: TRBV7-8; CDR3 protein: ASSLGASGVSYEQY
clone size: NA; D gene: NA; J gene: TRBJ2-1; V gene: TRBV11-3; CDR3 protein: ASSSRARPINEQF
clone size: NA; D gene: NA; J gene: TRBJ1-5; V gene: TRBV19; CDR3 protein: ASTPGSGQPQH
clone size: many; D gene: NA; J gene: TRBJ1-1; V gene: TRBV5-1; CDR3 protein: ASSSETGATEAF
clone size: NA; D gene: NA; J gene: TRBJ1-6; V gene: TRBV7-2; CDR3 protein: ASSLKGRTDYSPLH
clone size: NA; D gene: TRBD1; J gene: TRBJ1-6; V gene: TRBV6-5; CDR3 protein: ASRFGQGAGSPLH
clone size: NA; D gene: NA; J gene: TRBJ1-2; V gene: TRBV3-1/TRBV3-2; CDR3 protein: ASSQEYQGDGYT
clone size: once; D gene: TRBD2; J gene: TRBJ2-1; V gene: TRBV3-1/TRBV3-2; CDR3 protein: ASSQGIPGGGEQF
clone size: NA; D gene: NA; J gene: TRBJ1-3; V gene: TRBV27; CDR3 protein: ASSPLSGNTIY
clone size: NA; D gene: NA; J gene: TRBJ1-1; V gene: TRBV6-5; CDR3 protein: ASSPALRPNTEAF